This T cell receptor (beta chain) was observed in a study of blood T cell repertoires in COVID-19. For the study at large: There were acute and convalescent COVID-19 samples, and they came from the United States, Italy and Spain.

The CDR3 loop spans 14 amino acids. The germline gives CDR1 MNHEY, CDR2 SVGEGT. J was trimmed by 5 bases and V by 2 bases; bases with no gene match: 3. Assay used: immunoSEQ multiplex PCR; TCRdb lists only in-frame clones, some missing. Among about 290,000 clones listed, 89% were seen once. The sample taken for sequencing was peripheral blood. J is TRBJ2-3 and V is TRBV6-2 or TRBV6-3, with 8 positions matching TRBD1. This clonotype was sampled from a woman in her thirties or forties who had recovered from COVID-19. The CDR3 is CASSYGQGGDTQYF. CDR3 in DNA: TGTGCCAGCAGTTACGGACAGGGAGGAGATACGCAGTATTTT.